This record covers a single T cell receptor beta chain. Its target is unknown. This sample was included in a study of shared clonotypes between healthy human individuals. General observations from the study: Sorted-subset sequencing, rarefaction showed, was incomplete despite large depth.

CDR3 length: 15 residues. The germline CDR1 and CDR2 sequences are SGHTS and YDEGEE. V gave up 7 bases and J gave up 4 bases; unmatched junction bases: 8. Libraries were prepared by immunoSEQ multiplex PCR; TCRdb keeps only in-frame clonotypes and omits some of them. Found here are some 2,500,000 clones, just under 95% of them singletons; the top ten hold 0.3% to 0.45%. The chain combines TRBV5-8 with TRBJ2-1; 10 bases match TRBD2. This receptor was obtained from a man aged 18 to 30 in good health. Some clones in this sample may be carry-over from other donors' samples. Sequencing used naive CD4+ T cells from PBMCs. Regarding subset: CD45RA+ positively selected. CDR3 DNA sequence: TGTGCCAGCTTGAAATGGACTAGCGGATACAATGAGCAGTTCTTC. It translates to CASLKWTSGYNEQFF.